Following are 10 T cell receptor beta chains from one sample sequenced in a study of patients and donors after allogeneic stem cell transplantation. TCRdb fed the RT-PCR reads into MiXCR, producing one record per CDR3 protein. The table includes 150,000 to 200,000 distinct CDR3 sequences, approximately 24% detected once. Sequencing was performed on blood, either unsorted or a sorted T cell fraction (not recorded which). These receptors were taken from a human donor who was either an allogeneic HSCT recipient or a stem cell or donor lymphocyte infusion donor (not recorded which). It is not recorded whose cells these are; they may come from a transplant donor.

V and J are TRBV7-3 and TRBJ1-2; TRBD1 agrees at 12 bases. With V trimmed by 0 bases and J by 1 base, 6 bases remained unmatched. Germline V gene lookup returns CDR1 SGHTA and CDR2 FQGTGA. This CDR3 comprises 18 residues. The CDR3 sequence: CASSLTGTGGASNYGYTF. Here the CDR3 DNA reads TGTGCCAGCAGCTTAACCGGGACAGGGGGCGCAAGTAACTATGGCTACACCTTC.

This clonotype was seen more than once but under ten times. The chain links TRBV6-1 to TRBJ1-2; TRBD1 might be the D (5 bases). The CDR3 extends over 14 amino acids. V was pared by 1 base and J by 6 bases, with 12 bases between. Germline loops: CDR1 MNHNS, CDR2 SASEGT. The CDR3: CASSEVRGSDGYTF. CDR3 bases: TGTGCCAGCAGTGAAGTAAGGGGTAGTGATGGCTACACCTTC.

This clonotype came up many times. This chain links TRBV12-3 or TRBV12-4 with TRBJ1-5, with 7 positions matching TRBD1. This CDR3 has 15 amino acids. The V and J ends lost 5 bases and 0 bases, in that order; junction bases with no gene match: 4. The CDR3 here is CASSPGGYSNQPQHF. The CDR3 nucleotides are TGTGCCAGCAGTCCAGGGGGTTATAGCAATCAGCCCCAGCATTTT.

This clonotype was detected only a few times. The rearrangement joins TRBV20-1 to TRBJ2-7, with 8 bases aligning to TRBD2. V dropped 0 bases and J dropped 7; count of bases not matched to a gene: 23. This CDR3 has 19 amino acids. Looked up from germline, CDR1 is DFQATT and CDR2 is SNEGSKA (reference sequence). The DNA of the CDR3 is TGCAGTGCTAGAGATCCCAGCGGGGGCAGGGAGGAAGCGAAGGTTGAGCAGTACTTC. It specifies CSARDPSGGREEAKVEQYF.

This chain connects TRBV6-1 to TRBJ2-2; possible D gene TRBD2, 6 bases. The CDR3 runs 17 residues. The V end was cut by 6 bases, the J end by 5 bases, with 22 bases between. Germline values: CDR1 MNHNS, CDR2 SASEGT. The chain's CDR3 is CASRYSVRGPSTGELFF. The DNA for the CDR3 is TGTGCCAGCAGATATTCTGTGCGGGGCCCTTCAACCGGGGAGCTGTTTTTT.

This clonotype was seen a handful of times. The CDR3 DNA is TGTGCCAGCAGCCAAGAGATCCGGTACGAGCAGTACTTC. Protein sequence: CASSQEIRYEQYF. The chain links TRBV3-2 to TRBJ2-7. TRBV3-2 is labeled a pseudogene. The CDR3 loop spans 13 amino acids.

This clonotype was seen only once. This chain joins TRBV3-1 and TRBJ2-2; possibly TRBD1 for D (5 bases). Germline V gene lookup returns CDR1 LGHDT and CDR2 YNNKEL (reference sequence). The CDR3 is made up of 12 amino acids. V was pared by 2 bases and J by 13 bases, with 11 bases between. The DNA of the CDR3 is TGTGCCAGCAGCCAAATACAGGAGTTGCTGTTTTTT. Its translation: CASSQIQELLFF.

The chain uses TRBV6-5 and TRBJ1-3, with D unclear. V dropped 4 bases and J dropped 0 bases, with 7 bases sitting between them. Germline CDR1 MNHEY, CDR2 SVGAGI. CDR3 length: 14 amino acids. The CDR3 loop reads CASSWTLSGNTIYF. CDR3 sequence (DNA): TGTGCCAGCAGTTGGACCCTCTCTGGAAACACCATATATTTT.

There are a few counts of this clonotype. The CDR3 is CASRTGLTGANVLTF. The DNA of the CDR3 is TGTGCCAGCAGGACAGGGTTAACTGGGGCCAACGTCCTGACTTTC. The gene calls are TRBV2 and TRBJ2-6; 7 bases line up with TRBD1. J lost 2 bases, V lost 6 bases, and 4 bases had no gene match. This CDR3 has 15 residues. Germline CDR1 reads SNHLY; CDR2 reads FYNNEI.

This clonotype was seen a handful of times. The V call is TRBV5-1, the J call TRBJ2-5; the match to TRBD1 covers 7 bases. V lost 4 bases, J lost 7 bases, and 10 bases stayed unmatched. The CDR3 spans 14 residues. From germline, CDR1 is SGHRS and CDR2 YFSETQ. In DNA, the CDR3 is TGCGCCAGCAGCCACGGACAGGTCGATGGGACCCAGTACTTC. The encoded protein is CASSHGQVDGTQYF.